This T cell receptor (beta chain) derives from a study of shared clonotypes between healthy human individuals. Findings and limits, study-wide: Rarefaction analysis demonstrated incomplete sorted-subset sequencing notwithstanding large depth.

The CDR3 spans 15 residues. The germline gives CDR1 MRHNA, CDR2 SNTAGT. The ends were cut back, 2 bases at V and 8 bases at J, with 16 bases in the middle. Worth noting for this clone: Its target is unknown.

The assay was immunoSEQ multiplex PCR, and TCRdb's table has in-frame clones only and misses some. The table has 2.3 million or so clones, 90% to 95% seen once. This TCR was sampled from a man in his late teens or twenties in good health. Some clones in this sample may be carry-over from other donors' samples. The chain joins TRBV6-4 to TRBJ2-1; possibly TRBD2 for D (5 bases). Sequenced sample: naive CD4+ T cells from PBMCs. Subset meaning: CD45RA+ positively selected. Written as DNA, the CDR3 is TGTGCCAGCAGTGACGGAACGGGAAAGAGGTATGAGCAGTTCTTC. Amino acid sequence: CASSDGTGKRYEQFF.